Many counts were recorded for the clone carrying this TCR beta chain. Its antigen is still unknown. The V segment lost 2 bases and the J segment 6 bases; nucleotides outside the gene matches: 5. The length of the CDR3 is 15 residues. Looked up from germline, CDR1 is MGHRA and CDR2 is YSYEKL. These data originate in a study of T cells after yellow fever vaccination. Turning to the study itself: SMART-Seq v4 Ultra Low Input served to prepare low-cell-number fractions.

TCRdb fed the 5' RACE reads into MiXCR, producing one record per CDR3 protein. The table records over 150,000 distinct CDR3 sequences, 6.2% of them present only once. Regarding the study as a whole: The CD4 and CD8 compartments had a small share of their clonotypes in common.

The receptor was derived from a young man who received the YFV17D yellow fever vaccine. Specimen: CD4+ T cells sorted from PBMCs, collected on the day of the first yellow fever vaccination. This chain links TRBV4-1 with TRBJ1-4; 8 positions agree with TRBD1. This CDR3 is CASSQTGGLYEKLFF. CDR3 nucleotide sequence: TGCGCCAGCAGCCAAACAGGGGGATTGTATGAAAAACTGTTTTTT.